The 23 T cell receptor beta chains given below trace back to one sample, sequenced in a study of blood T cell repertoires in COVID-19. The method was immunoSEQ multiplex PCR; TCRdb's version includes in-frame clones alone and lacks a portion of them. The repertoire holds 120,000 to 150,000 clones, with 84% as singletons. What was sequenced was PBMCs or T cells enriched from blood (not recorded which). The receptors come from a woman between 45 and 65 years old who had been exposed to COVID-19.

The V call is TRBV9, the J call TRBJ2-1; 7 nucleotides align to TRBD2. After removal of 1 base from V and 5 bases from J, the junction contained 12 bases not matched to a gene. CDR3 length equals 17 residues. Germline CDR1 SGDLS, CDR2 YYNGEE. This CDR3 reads CASSVKKGGLANNEQFF. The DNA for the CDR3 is TGTGCCAGCAGCGTAAAAAAGGGAGGGCTGGCCAACAATGAGCAGTTCTTC.

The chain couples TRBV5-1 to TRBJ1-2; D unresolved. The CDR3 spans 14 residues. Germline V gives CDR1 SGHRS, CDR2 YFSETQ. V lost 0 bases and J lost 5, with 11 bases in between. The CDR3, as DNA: TGCGCCAGCAGCTTGGAAGCCGGGTCTTATGGCTACACCTTC. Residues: CASSLEAGSYGYTF.

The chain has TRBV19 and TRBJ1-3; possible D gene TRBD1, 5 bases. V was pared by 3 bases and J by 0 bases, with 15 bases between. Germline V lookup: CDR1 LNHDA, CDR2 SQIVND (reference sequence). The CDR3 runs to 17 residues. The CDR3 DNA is TGTGCCAGTAGTATCGGCTTATGGGGGGACTCTGGAAACACCATATATTTT. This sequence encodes CASSIGLWGDSGNTIYF.

CDR3 amino acids: CATSLRGQPDEQYF. The CDR3 coding sequence is TGTGCCACCAGCTTGAGGGGGCAACCGGACGAGCAGTACTTC. This chain connects TRBV15 to TRBJ2-7; 7 bases are a match to TRBD1. This CDR3 is 14 amino acids long. Per germline, CDR1 LNHNV and CDR2 YYDKDF (reference sequence). The ends lost 5 bases at V and 5 bases at J; junction bases unmatched: 9.

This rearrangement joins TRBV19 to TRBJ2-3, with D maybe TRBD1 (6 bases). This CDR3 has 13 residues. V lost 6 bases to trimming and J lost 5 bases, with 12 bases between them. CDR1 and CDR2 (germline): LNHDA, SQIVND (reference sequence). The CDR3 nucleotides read TGTGCCAGTAGCCACCAGGGGATAGATACGCAGTATTTT. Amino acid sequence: CASSHQGIDTQYF.

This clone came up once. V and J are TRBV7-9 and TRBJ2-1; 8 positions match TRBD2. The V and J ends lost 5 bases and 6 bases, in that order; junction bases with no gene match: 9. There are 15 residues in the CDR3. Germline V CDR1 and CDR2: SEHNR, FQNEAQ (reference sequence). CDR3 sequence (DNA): TGTGCCAGCAGCCGACAAGGGACTAGACCCAATGAGCAGTTCTTC. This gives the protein CASSRQGTRPNEQFF.

The CDR3 DNA sequence: TGTGCCAGCAGCCCCGAGAGGAGGGGTGCAGATACGCAGTATTTT. Encoded protein: CASSPERRGADTQYF. J is TRBJ2-3 and V is TRBV9; TRBD2 might be the D (6 bases). This CDR3 has 15 residues. Germline values: CDR1 SGDLS, CDR2 YYNGEE. V gave up 4 bases and J gave up 4 bases, with 16 bases separating them.

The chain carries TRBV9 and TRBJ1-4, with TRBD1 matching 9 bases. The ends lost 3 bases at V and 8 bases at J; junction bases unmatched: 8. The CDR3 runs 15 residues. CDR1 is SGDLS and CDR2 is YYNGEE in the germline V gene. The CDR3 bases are TGTGCCAGCAGCGATACAGGGGGCGCTTGGGAAAAACTGTTTTTT. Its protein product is CASSDTGGAWEKLFF.

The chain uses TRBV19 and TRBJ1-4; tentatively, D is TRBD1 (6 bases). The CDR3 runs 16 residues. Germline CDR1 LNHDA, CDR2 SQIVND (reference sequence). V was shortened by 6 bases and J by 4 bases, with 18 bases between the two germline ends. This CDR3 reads CASSTNPDSLNEKLFF. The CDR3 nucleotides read TGTGCCAGTAGCACAAACCCGGACAGCCTTAATGAAAAACTGTTTTTT.

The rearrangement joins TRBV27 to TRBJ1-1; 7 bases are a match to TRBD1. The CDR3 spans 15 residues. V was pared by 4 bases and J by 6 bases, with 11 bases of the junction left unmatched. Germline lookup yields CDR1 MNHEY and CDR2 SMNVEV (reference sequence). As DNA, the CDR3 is TGTGCCAGCAGTTCGAGAGGGGGCAAGAGAGCTGAAGCTTTCTTT. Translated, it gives CASSSRGGKRAEAFF.

CDR3 in amino acids: CSARVGREQYF. Here the CDR3 DNA reads TGCAGTGCTAGAGTGGGGCGCGAGCAGTACTTC. The chain links TRBV20-1 to TRBJ2-7, with a tentative D call TRBD1 (5 bases). This CDR3 contains 11 residues. The germline V gene has CDR1 DFQATT and CDR2 SNEGSKA (reference sequence). Trimming shortened V by 1 base and J by 6 bases, and 7 bases separated the two germline ends.

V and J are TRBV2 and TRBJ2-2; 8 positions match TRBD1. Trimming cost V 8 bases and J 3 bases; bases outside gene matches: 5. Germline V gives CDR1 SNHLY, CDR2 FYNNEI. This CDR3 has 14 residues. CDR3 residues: CASRAGGYTGELFF. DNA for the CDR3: TGTGCCAGCCGAGCAGGGGGCTACACCGGGGAGCTGTTTTTT.

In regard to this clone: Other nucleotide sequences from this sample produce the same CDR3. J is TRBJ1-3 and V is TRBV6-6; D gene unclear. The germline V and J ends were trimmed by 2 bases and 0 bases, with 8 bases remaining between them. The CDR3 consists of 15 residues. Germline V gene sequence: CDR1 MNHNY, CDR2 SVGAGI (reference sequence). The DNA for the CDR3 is TGTGCCAGCAGTTACCCCACGGGCTCTGGAAACACCATATATTTT. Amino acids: CASSYPTGSGNTIYF.

The CDR3 here is CASSLGAGRVYNEQFF. CDR3 DNA: TGTGCCAGCAGCTTAGGGGCGGGCCGCGTCTACAATGAGCAGTTCTTC. J is TRBJ2-1 and V is TRBV11-3, with D possibly TRBD2 on 5 matching bases. The CDR3 loop spans 16 amino acids. Trimming stripped 1 base from V and 3 bases from J, with 13 bases between. CDR1 is SGHNT and CDR2 is YENEEA in the germline V gene.

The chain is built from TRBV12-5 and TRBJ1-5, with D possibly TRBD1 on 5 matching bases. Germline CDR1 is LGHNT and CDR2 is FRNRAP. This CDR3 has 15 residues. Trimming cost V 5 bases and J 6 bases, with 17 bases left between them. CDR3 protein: CASGRDPIGAQPQHF. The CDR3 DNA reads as TGTGCTAGTGGTAGAGACCCAATAGGGGCTCAGCCCCAGCATTTT.

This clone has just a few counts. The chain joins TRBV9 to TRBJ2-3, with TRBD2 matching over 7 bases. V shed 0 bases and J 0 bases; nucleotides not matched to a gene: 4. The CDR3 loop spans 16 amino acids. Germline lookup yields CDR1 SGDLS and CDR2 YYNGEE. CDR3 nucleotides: TGTGCCAGCAGCGTAGGGGGGACTATAAGCACAGATACGCAGTATTTT. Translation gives CASSVGGTISTDTQYF.

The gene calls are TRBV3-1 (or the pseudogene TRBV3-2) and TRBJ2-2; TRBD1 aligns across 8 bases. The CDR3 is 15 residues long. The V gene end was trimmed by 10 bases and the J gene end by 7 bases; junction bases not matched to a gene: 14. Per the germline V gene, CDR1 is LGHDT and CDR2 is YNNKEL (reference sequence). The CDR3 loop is CATRPQGAAGGELFF. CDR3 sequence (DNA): TGTGCCACCCGCCCCCAGGGGGCAGCGGGCGGGGAGCTGTTTTTT.

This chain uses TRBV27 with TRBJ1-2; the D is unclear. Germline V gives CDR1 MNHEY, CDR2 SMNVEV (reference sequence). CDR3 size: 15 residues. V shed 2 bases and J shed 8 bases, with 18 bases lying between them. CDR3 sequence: CASSLTAAISPGYTF. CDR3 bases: TGTGCCAGCAGTTTAACGGCAGCGATCAGTCCAGGCTACACCTTC.

CDR3 in amino acids: CASSLDRASYNEQFF. The CDR3 DNA sequence: TGTGCCAGCAGCTTAGACAGGGCTTCCTACAATGAGCAGTTCTTC. V and J are TRBV5-4 and TRBJ2-1, with 7 nucleotides matching TRBD1. This CDR3 has 15 residues. Trimming took 2 bases from V and 1 from J; bases not matched to a gene: 3. The germline CDR1 and CDR2 sequences are SGHNT and YYREEE (reference sequence).

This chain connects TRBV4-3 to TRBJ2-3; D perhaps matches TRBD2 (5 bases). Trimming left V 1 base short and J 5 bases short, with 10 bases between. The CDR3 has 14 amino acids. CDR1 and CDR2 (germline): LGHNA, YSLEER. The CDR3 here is CASSQASRVDTQYF. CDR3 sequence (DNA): TGCGCCAGCAGCCAAGCTAGCCGAGTAGATACGCAGTATTTT.

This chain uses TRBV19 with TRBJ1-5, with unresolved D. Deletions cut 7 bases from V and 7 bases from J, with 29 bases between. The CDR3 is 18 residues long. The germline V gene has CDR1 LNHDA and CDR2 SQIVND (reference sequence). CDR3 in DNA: TGTGCCAGTACCCCGCCCCGGGGAGGGCTGATCTCTGGGCAGCCCCAGCATTTT. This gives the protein CASTPPRGGLISGQPQHF.

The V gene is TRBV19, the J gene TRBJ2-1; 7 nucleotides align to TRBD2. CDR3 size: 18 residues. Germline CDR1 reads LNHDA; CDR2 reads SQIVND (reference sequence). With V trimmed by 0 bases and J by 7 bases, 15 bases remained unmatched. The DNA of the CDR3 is TGTGCCAGTAGTATAGATCCCCGACTGGCGGGCGGGGGAAATGAGCAGTTCTTC. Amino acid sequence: CASSIDPRLAGGGNEQFF.

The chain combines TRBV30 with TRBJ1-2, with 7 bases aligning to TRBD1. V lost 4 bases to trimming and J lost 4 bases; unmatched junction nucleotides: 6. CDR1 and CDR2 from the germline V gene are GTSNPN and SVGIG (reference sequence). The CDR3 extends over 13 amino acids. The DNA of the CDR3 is TGTGCCTGGACCTATGGACAGGCCTATGGCTACACCTTC. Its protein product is CAWTYGQAYGYTF.